Listed below are T cell receptor beta chains from one sample, sequenced in a study. TCRdb fed the RT-PCR reads into MiXCR, producing one record per CDR3 protein. The table has about 680,000 distinct CDR3 sequences, 13% to 15% seen once. The source material was memory CD4+ T cells from blood. The receptors derive from a female donor in good health, serving as a healthy control. Both conserved end residues are part of each CDR3. The order of the fields is V gene, D gene, clone size, J gene, CDR3 DNA, CDR3 protein. D genes are given only for firm matches. Some rows have no size entry. The others give once, few or many, or a class for an expanded clone.

V: TRBV7-2
D: -
size: few
J: TRBJ2-7
DNA: TGTGCCAGCAGCACACAGGGATCCTTTCGCGAGCAGTACTTC
CDR3: CASSTQGSFREQYF

V: TRBV23-1
D: -
size: few
J: TRBJ2-7
DNA: TGCGCCAGCAGTCAATTAGGAGACTGGGACTCCGAGCAGTACTTC
CDR3: CASSQLGDWDSEQYF

V: TRBV6-5
D: -
size: -
J: TRBJ1-6
DNA: TGTGCCAGCAGTTACTCGCGCCAGGGGCTAGGTTCACCCCTCCACTTT
CDR3: CASSYSRQGLGSPLHF

V: TRBV12-3/TRBV12-4
D: -
size: many
J: TRBJ1-6
DNA: TGTGCCAGCAGTTTCATCGGGGGGCAGAATTCACCCCTCCACTTT
CDR3: CASSFIGGQNSPLHF

V: TRBV7-2
D: -
size: few
J: TRBJ1-4
DNA: TGTGCCAGCAGCTTAGTCGGGCGTCGGGAAAAACTGTTTTTT
CDR3: CASSLVGRREKLFF

V: TRBV20-1
D: -
size: few
J: TRBJ1-6
DNA: TGCGGTGGACAGCCCAACAATTCACCCCTCCACTTT
CDR3: CGGQPNNSPLHF

V: TRBV7-2
D: -
size: few
J: TRBJ2-7
DNA: TGTGCCAGCAGCTTACTCAGGGCTGGGGAGCAGTACTTC
CDR3: CASSLLRAGEQYF

V: TRBV4-3
D: -
size: many
J: TRBJ2-2
DNA: TGCGCCAGCAGCCCCGACTCCTCCTTCAAGGCCGGGGAGCTGTTTTTT
CDR3: CASSPDSSFKAGELFF

V: TRBV5-1
D: -
size: many
J: TRBJ2-3
DNA: TGCGCCAGCAGCTTGGGGGCAGATACGCAGTATTTT
CDR3: CASSLGADTQYF

V: TRBV7-2
D: -
size: few
J: TRBJ2-1
DNA: TGTGCCAGCAGCCGCCCCAGGAATGAGCAGTTCTTC
CDR3: CASSRPRNEQFF

V: TRBV18
D: TRBD2
size: few
J: TRBJ2-7
DNA: TGTGCCAGCTCACCAACCCTAGCGGGAGAAAGCGAGCAGTACTTC
CDR3: CASSPTLAGESEQYF

V: TRBV29-1
D: TRBD2
size: -
J: TRBJ2-7
DNA: TGCAGCGTCGCACAACCGGGGGGGGAAGAGCAGTACTTC
CDR3: CSVAQPGGEEQYF

V: TRBV30
D: TRBD1
size: once
J: TRBJ1-5
DNA: TGTGCCTGGGAACAGGGGGGACAGCCCCAGCATTTT
CDR3: CAWEQGGQPQHF

V: TRBV25-1
D: TRBD2
size: few
J: TRBJ2-3
DNA: TGTGCCAGCAGCCGAAGGACTAGCGGGTATTACACAGATACGCAGTATTTT
CDR3: CASSRRTSGYYTDTQYF

V: TRBV12-3/TRBV12-4
D: -
size: -
J: TRBJ1-3
DNA: TGTGCCAGCAGTGAACAGGGTCTCTTCTCTGGAAACACCATATATTTT
CDR3: CASSEQGLFSGNTIYF

V: TRBV7-9
D: -
size: many
J: TRBJ2-7
DNA: TGTGCCAGCAGCTTAAGGGCCAGCACCTACGAGCAGTACTTC
CDR3: CASSLRASTYEQYF

V: TRBV12-3/TRBV12-4
D: -
size: many
J: TRBJ2-7
DNA: TGTGCCAGCAAGCTAAGCTACGAGCAGTACTTC
CDR3: CASKLSYEQYF

V: TRBV5-1
D: TRBD1
size: few
J: TRBJ1-1
DNA: TGCGCCAGCAGCTTGGACAGGGGGCGAGGGCACACTGAAGCTTTCTTT
CDR3: CASSLDRGRGHTEAFF

V: TRBV9
D: TRBD1
size: few
J: TRBJ2-7
DNA: TGTGCCAGCAGCGCCGGGACAGGGGCCCTCGAGCAGTACTTC
CDR3: CASSAGTGALEQYF

V: TRBV6-5
D: -
size: few
J: TRBJ1-1
DNA: TGTGCCAGCAGAGTGCCTGGACACACCAACACTGAAGCTTTCTTT
CDR3: CASRVPGHTNTEAFF

V: TRBV28
D: -
size: -
J: TRBJ2-5
DNA: TGTGCCAGCAGTGGCGACCCTCTTGAAGAGACCCAGTACTTC
CDR3: CASSGDPLEETQYF

V: TRBV10-3
D: -
size: few
J: TRBJ1-1
DNA: TGTGCCATCAGTGCCCAGCAGGGTTACACTGAAGCTTTCTTT
CDR3: CAISAQQGYTEAFF

V: TRBV4-3
D: -
size: -
J: TRBJ1-1
DNA: TGCGCCAGCAGCCTAGCTGAGACGGGCACTGAAGCTTTCTTT
CDR3: CASSLAETGTEAFF

V: TRBV11-1
D: -
size: -
J: TRBJ1-1
DNA: TGTGCCAGCAGCTTAGAAGGTCACGAGGGCGCTGAAGCTTTCTTT
CDR3: CASSLEGHEGAEAFF

V: TRBV12-3/TRBV12-4
D: -
size: few
J: TRBJ2-7
DNA: TGTGCCAGCAGTTTCCCGGGGTCCCACGAGCAGTACTTC
CDR3: CASSFPGSHEQYF

V: TRBV18
D: -
size: few
J: TRBJ1-1
DNA: TGTGCCAGCTCACCACCGATGAACGGGGTAGGGACTGAAGCTTTCTTT
CDR3: CASSPPMNGVGTEAFF

V: TRBV29-1
D: TRBD1
size: few
J: TRBJ2-7
DNA: TGCAGCGTGAGGCAGGGGGCCTCCTACGAGCAGTACTTC
CDR3: CSVRQGASYEQYF

V: TRBV12-5
D: -
size: -
J: TRBJ2-7
DNA: TGTGCTAGTGGGCTGAGGACATTGGTCTACGAGCAGTACTTC
CDR3: CASGLRTLVYEQYF

V: TRBV10-3
D: TRBD1
size: -
J: TRBJ2-7
DNA: TGTGCCATCAGCGGATCCGGGACAGGGGCTTACGAGCAGTACTTC
CDR3: CAISGSGTGAYEQYF

V: TRBV6-1
D: TRBD1
size: -
J: TRBJ2-1
DNA: TGTGCCAGCAGAGAAGGACAGGTCTCCTACAATGAGCAGTTCTTC
CDR3: CASREGQVSYNEQFF

V: TRBV20-1
D: -
size: few
J: TRBJ2-3
DNA: TGCAGTGCTCTTTTATCGGATTACACAGATACGCAGTATTTT
CDR3: CSALLSDYTDTQYF

V: TRBV20-1
D: TRBD2
size: many
J: TRBJ2-3
DNA: TGCAGTGCTTACGCGACTAGCGGTTCCACAGATACGCAGTATTTT
CDR3: CSAYATSGSTDTQYF

V: TRBV10-3
D: -
size: few
J: TRBJ2-7
DNA: TGTGCCATCAGCGTTGGGGTGGGGTTAGAGCAGTACTTC
CDR3: CAISVGVGLEQYF

V: TRBV13
D: -
size: few
J: TRBJ2-7
DNA: TGTGCCAGCAGCCACCGGGACACCGACTCCTACGAGCAGTACTTC
CDR3: CASSHRDTDSYEQYF

V: TRBV18
D: TRBD1
size: -
J: TRBJ1-2
DNA: TGTGCCAGCGGGACAGGGAACTCCTATGGCTACACCTTC
CDR3: CASGTGNSYGYTF

V: TRBV5-1
D: -
size: -
J: TRBJ2-2
DNA: TGCGCCAGCAGCCCGTTTGGTACGGGGGCGAACACCGGGGAGCTGTTTTTT
CDR3: CASSPFGTGANTGELFF

V: TRBV30
D: -
size: -
J: TRBJ1-5
DNA: TGTGCCTGGAGTGTGGCGGGCAATCAGCCCCAGCATTTT
CDR3: CAWSVAGNQPQHF

V: TRBV29-1
D: -
size: -
J: TRBJ2-3
DNA: TGCAGCGTTGAAGGATGGGATTTGGTTGGTACAGATACGCAGTATTTT
CDR3: CSVEGWDLVGTDTQYF